The clone carrying this T cell receptor beta chain was seen repeatedly, ten times or more. Its matching antigen is unknown. The V gene lost 5 bases and the J gene lost 1 base, with 14 bases spanning the gap. This CDR3 is 15 amino acids long. Germline V CDR1 and CDR2: SGHAT, FQNNGV. The data derive from a study of prognosis after radiotherapy for stage I lung cancer. Overall study: Radiotherapy: SBRT, 3 to 5 fractions, biologically effective dose at least 100 Gy.

Study outcomes and limitations: Samples before stereotactic body radiation therapy had more unique TCR clones (median about 10,000 versus 6,900).

The TCR beta CDR3 region was amplified from genomic DNA, with two rounds of multiplex PCR being used for the amplification. Every TRBV and TRBJ gene had its own specific primer in first-round PCR. TCRdb re-called the multiplex PCR reads through MiXCR, storing one row per CDR3 protein. In the table there are more than 15,000 distinct CDR3 sequences, about 17% of which are singletons. The sequence was obtained from a donor at least 50 years old with non-small cell lung cancer. Sequenced material: PBMCs, taken before or after stereotactic body radiation therapy (not recorded which). This chain joins TRBV11-2 and TRBJ1-1; D is unclear. The CDR3 reads CASSPALGRNTEAFF. CDR3 coding DNA: TGTGCCAGCAGCCCAGCGCTGGGGAGGAACACTGAAGCTTTCTTT.